This is a list of T cell receptor beta chains from one sample in a study of T cell responses to AZD1222 COVID-19 vaccine. TCRdb's table, derived via immunoSEQ multiplex PCR, lists solely in-frame clones and lacks some. This table holds around 140,000 clones, roughly 90% found once. The sequenced sample was peripheral blood, obtained on day 0 of AZD1222 vaccination. The receptors derive from an adult in good health. CDR3s include the opening cysteine and the closing phenylalanine or tryptophan. A D gene is named only where the DNA matches it firmly. Some rows have no size entry. The others give once, few or many, or a class for an expanded clone.

j_call clone_size d_call v_call cdr3_aa cdr3_nt
TRBJ1-2 NA NA TRBV3-1/TRBV3-2 CASSQSVQVGGYTF TGTGCCAGCAGCCAAAGTGTACAGGTGGGGGGCTACACCTTC
TRBJ2-1 NA NA TRBV28 CASRDGPYDEQFF TGTGCCAGCAGGGACGGACCCTACGATGAGCAGTTCTTC
TRBJ2-3 NA TRBD1 TRBV7-9 CASSLIQRDRTTDTQYF TGTGCCAGCAGCTTAATTCAGAGGGACAGAACCACAGATACGCAGTATTTT
TRBJ1-5 NA NA TRBV6-6 CASSDNTDNQPQHF TGTGCCAGCAGCGATAATACCGACAATCAGCCCCAGCATTTT
TRBJ1-2 once TRBD1 TRBV29-1 CSEGQSYGYTF TGCAGTGAGGGACAGTCCTATGGCTACACCTTC
TRBJ2-7 few NA TRBV2 CASSEAGYEQYF TGTGCCAGCAGTGAAGCCGGGTACGAGCAGTACTTC
TRBJ1-2 NA NA TRBV10-3 CAISERVGYTF TGTGCCATCAGTGAGAGAGTAGGCTACACCTTC
TRBJ1-2 NA NA TRBV6-5 CASRSWQALTAGYTF TGTGCCAGCAGGTCGTGGCAGGCCCTAACCGCGGGCTACACCTTC
TRBJ1-1 NA NA TRBV25-1 CASRAMNTEAFF TGTGCCAGTCGGGCAATGAACACTGAAGCTTTCTTT
TRBJ2-7 NA TRBD2 TRBV15 CATSRRLAGGDYEQYF TGTGCCACCAGCAGAAGACTAGCGGGAGGGGACTACGAGCAGTACTTC
TRBJ2-1 NA NA TRBV27 CASSLSGADNEQFF TGTGCCAGCAGTTTATCGGGAGCCGACAATGAGCAGTTCTTC
TRBJ2-7 NA NA TRBV29-1 CSVGHLGTASYEQYF TGCAGCGTCGGCCATCTCGGTACGGCCTCCTACGAGCAGTACTTC
TRBJ2-7 NA NA TRBV5-4 CASSFRGGDEQYF TGTGCCAGCAGCTTCAGGGGGGGCGACGAGCAGTACTTC
TRBJ2-1 NA NA TRBV29-1 CSVSQGSSYNEQFF TGCAGCGTTTCGCAGGGGAGCTCCTACAATGAGCAGTTCTTC
TRBJ2-1 NA TRBD2 TRBV3-1/TRBV3-2 CASSQDGGESYNEQFF TGTGCCAGCAGCCAAGATGGGGGGGAATCCTACAATGAGCAGTTCTTC
TRBJ1-2 NA NA TRBV5-4 CASSLVAGATNYGYTF TGTGCCAGCAGCTTGGTGGCAGGGGCTACTAACTATGGCTACACCTTC
TRBJ2-3 NA NA TRBV5-1 CASSGGPSTDTQYF TGCGCCAGCAGCGGCGGGCCGAGCACAGATACGCAGTATTTT
TRBJ2-1 NA NA TRBV5-1 CASSRGYSGTYNEQFF TGCGCCAGCAGCCGAGGGTATTCAGGGACTTACAATGAGCAGTTCTTC
TRBJ2-7 NA NA TRBV2 CASSDGVGTPYEQYF TGTGCCAGCAGTGATGGGGTAGGGACCCCCTACGAGCAGTACTTC
TRBJ1-5 NA NA TRBV4-3 CASSQGVLSNQPQHF TGCGCCAGCAGCCAGGGCGTCCTTAGCAATCAGCCCCAGCATTTT
TRBJ1-3 NA NA TRBV19 CATRQASGNGNTIYF TGTGCCACCCGACAGGCCTCAGGGAACGGAAACACCATATATTTT
TRBJ1-5 NA NA TRBV19 CASSIDSSNQPQHF TGTGCCAGTAGTATAGACAGTAGCAATCAGCCCCAGCATTTT
TRBJ2-7 NA NA TRBV3-1/TRBV3-2 CASSQISRDEQYF TGTGCCAGCAGCCAAATTAGCAGGGACGAGCAGTACTTC
TRBJ2-7 few TRBD2 TRBV7-2 CASSLAGGPGGGEQYF TGTGCCAGCAGCTTAGCGGGAGGCCCCGGGGGGGGCGAGCAGTACTTC
TRBJ1-6 NA TRBD1 TRBV6-5 CASSYSGQGNSPLHF TGTGCCAGCAGTTACTCCGGACAGGGGAATTCACCCCTCCACTTT
TRBJ1-1 NA NA TRBV12-3/TRBV12-4 CASSLLTSGEAFF TGTGCCAGCAGTTTGTTAACTTCGGGTGAAGCTTTCTTT
TRBJ2-7 NA NA TRBV7-2 CASSLYTQSSYEQYF TGTGCCAGCAGCTTATATACGCAGAGCTCCTACGAGCAGTACTTC
TRBJ1-1 NA TRBD1 TRBV6-5 CASTRQGIVTEAFF TGTGCCAGCACCCGACAGGGGATAGTCACTGAAGCTTTCTTT
TRBJ1-2 NA TRBD1 TRBV6-6 CASSSIRPGQGASNYGYTF TGTGCCAGCAGCTCCATAAGGCCGGGACAGGGGGCGAGCAACTATGGCTACACCTTC
TRBJ2-7 NA TRBD1 TRBV7-3 CASSLSPDRNYEQYF TGTGCCAGCAGCCTATCCCCGGACAGGAACTACGAGCAGTACTTC
TRBJ1-2 NA TRBD1 TRBV4-3 CASSQAHFDRDGYTF TGCGCCAGCAGCCAAGCCCACTTCGACAGGGATGGCTACACCTTC
TRBJ2-1 NA NA TRBV7-2 CASSLKPNPNEQFF TGTGCCAGCAGCTTAAAACCCAATCCCAATGAGCAGTTCTTC
TRBJ2-2 NA TRBD1 TRBV6-2/TRBV6-3 CASSPLSGQTTYRLTGELFF TGTGCCAGCAGTCCCCTGTCGGGACAGACGACTTACAGATTGACCGGGGAGCTGTTTTTT
TRBJ1-4 NA NA TRBV9 CASSARGGTTNEKLFF TGTGCCAGCAGCGCCCGCGGGGGGACAACTAATGAAAAACTGTTTTTT
TRBJ1-1 once NA TRBV15 CATSSYSLGATEAFF TGTGCCACCAGCAGCTACAGCCTCGGGGCCACTGAAGCTTTCTTT
TRBJ2-7 NA TRBD2 TRBV13 CASSPEGTSGTYEQYF TGTGCCAGCAGCCCCGAAGGGACTAGCGGTACCTACGAGCAGTACTTC
TRBJ2-7 NA NA TRBV7-2 CASSPGTLAEQYF TGTGCCAGCAGCCCCGGAACCTTGGCAGAGCAGTACTTC
TRBJ2-2 NA NA TRBV2 CASSQGLSNTGELFF TGTGCCAGCAGTCAGGGACTCTCGAACACCGGGGAGCTGTTTTTT
TRBJ2-3 NA NA TRBV7-9 CASSSHSDGISTDTQYF TGTGCCAGCAGCTCCCATTCGGACGGGATATCCACAGATACGCAGTATTTT
TRBJ1-2 few NA TRBV19 CASSIGIRGSHGYTF TGTGCCAGTAGTATAGGAATCCGGGGTAGTCATGGCTACACCTTC
TRBJ2-7 NA NA TRBV5-4 CASSLFPLEQYF TGTGCCAGCAGCTTGTTTCCACTCGAGCAGTACTTC